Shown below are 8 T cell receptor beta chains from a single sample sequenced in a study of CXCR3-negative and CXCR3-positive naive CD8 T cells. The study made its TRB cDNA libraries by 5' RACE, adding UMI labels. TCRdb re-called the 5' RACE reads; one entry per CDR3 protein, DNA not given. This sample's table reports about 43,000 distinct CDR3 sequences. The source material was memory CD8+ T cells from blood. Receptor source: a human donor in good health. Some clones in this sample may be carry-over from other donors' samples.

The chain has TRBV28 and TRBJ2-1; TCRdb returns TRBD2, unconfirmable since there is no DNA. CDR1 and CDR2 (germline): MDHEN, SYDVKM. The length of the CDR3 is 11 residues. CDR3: CASSELDEQFF.

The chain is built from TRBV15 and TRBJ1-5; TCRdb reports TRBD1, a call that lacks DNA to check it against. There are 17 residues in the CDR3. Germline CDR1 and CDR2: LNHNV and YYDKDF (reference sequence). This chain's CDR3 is CATSDRVSSAGNQPQHF. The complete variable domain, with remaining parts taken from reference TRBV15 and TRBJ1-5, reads DAMVIQNPRYQVTQFGKPVTLSCSQTLNHNVMYWYQQKSSQAPKLLFHYYDKDFNNEADTPDNFQSRRPNTSFCFLDIRSPGLGDTAMYLCATSDRVSSAGNQPQHFGDGTRLSIL.

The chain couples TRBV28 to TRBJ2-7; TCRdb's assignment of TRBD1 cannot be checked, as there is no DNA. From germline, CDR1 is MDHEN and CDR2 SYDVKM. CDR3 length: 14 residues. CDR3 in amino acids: CASSSRDGAYEQYF.

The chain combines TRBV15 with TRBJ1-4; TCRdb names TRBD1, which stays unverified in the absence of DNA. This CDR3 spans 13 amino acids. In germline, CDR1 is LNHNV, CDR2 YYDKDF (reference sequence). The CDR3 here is CATLDRGGEKLFF.

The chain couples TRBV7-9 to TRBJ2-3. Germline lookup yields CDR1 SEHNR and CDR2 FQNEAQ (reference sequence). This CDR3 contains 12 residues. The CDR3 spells CASSFRPDTQYF.

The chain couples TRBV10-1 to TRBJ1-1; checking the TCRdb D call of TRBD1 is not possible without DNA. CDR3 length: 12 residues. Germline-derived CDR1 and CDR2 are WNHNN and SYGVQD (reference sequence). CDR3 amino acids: CAIPTGRTEAFF.

The CDR3 region is CSVEYREDYGYTF. The J gene is TRBJ1-2, the V gene TRBV29-1; the D call from TCRdb, TRBD1, cannot be confirmed without DNA. Germline CDR1 SQVTM, CDR2 ANQGSEA. The CDR3 sequence is 13 residues long.

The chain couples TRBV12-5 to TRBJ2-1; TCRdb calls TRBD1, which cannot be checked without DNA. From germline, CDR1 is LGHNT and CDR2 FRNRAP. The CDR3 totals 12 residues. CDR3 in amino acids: CASGTRAEEQFF.